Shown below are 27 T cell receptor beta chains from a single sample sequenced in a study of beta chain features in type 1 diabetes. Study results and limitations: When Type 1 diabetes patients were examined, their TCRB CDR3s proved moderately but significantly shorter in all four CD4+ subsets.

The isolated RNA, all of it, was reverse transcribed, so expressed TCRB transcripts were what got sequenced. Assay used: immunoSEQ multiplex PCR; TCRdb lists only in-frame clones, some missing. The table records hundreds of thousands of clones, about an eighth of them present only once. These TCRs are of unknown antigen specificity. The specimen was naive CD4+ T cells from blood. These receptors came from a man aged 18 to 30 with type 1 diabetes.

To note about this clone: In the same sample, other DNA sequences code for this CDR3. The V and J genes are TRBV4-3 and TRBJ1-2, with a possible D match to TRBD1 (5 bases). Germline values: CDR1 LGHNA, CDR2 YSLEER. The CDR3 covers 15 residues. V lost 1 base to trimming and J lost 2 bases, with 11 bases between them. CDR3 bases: TGCGCCAGCAGCCAAGCTGGGACGGTAAACTATGGCTACACCTTC. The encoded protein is CASSQAGTVNYGYTF.

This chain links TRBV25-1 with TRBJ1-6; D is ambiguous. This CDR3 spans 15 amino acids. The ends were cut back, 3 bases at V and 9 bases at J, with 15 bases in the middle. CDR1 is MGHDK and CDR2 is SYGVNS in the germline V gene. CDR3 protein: CASSDHSSGASPLHF. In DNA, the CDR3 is TGTGCCAGCAGTGATCATAGTAGCGGAGCTTCACCCCTCCACTTT. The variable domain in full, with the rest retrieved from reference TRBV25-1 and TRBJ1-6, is EADIYQTPRYLVIGTGKKITLECSQTMGHDKMYWYQQDPGMELHLIHYSYGVNSTEKGDLSSESTVSRIRTEHFPLTLESARPSHTSQYLCASSDHSSGASPLHFGNGTRLTVT.

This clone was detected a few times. The CDR3 DNA follows: TGTGCCAGTAGTAGAAGACTAGCGGGAAACAATGAGCAGTTCTTC. Protein sequence: CASSRRLAGNNEQFF. The chain links TRBV19 to TRBJ2-1; 11 bases line up with TRBD2. This CDR3 comprises 15 residues. CDR1 LNHDA and CDR2 SQIVND come from the germline V gene (reference sequence). The ends lost 4 bases at V and 5 bases at J; junction bases unmatched: 4.

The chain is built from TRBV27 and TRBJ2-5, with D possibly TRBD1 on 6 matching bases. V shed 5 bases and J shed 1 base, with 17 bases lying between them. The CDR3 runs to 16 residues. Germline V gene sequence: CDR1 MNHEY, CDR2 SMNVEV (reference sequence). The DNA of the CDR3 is TGTGCCAGCAGTCCCCGACCACAGGGAGTCCAAGAGACCCAGTACTTC. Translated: CASSPRPQGVQETQYF.

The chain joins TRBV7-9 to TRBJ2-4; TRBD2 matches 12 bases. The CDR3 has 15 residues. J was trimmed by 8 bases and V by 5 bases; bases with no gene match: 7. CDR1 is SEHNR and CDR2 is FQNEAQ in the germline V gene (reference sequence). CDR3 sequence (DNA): TGTGCCAGCAGCCCAGAACTAGCGGGAGGCCACATTCAGTACTTC. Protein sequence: CASSPELAGGHIQYF.

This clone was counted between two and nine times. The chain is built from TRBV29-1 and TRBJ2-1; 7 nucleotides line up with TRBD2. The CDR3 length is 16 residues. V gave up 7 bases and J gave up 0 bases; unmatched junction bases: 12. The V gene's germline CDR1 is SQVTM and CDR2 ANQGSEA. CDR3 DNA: TGCAGCGAAGGCCTCACAGCGGGGAGCTCCTACAATGAGCAGTTCTTC. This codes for CSEGLTAGSSYNEQFF.

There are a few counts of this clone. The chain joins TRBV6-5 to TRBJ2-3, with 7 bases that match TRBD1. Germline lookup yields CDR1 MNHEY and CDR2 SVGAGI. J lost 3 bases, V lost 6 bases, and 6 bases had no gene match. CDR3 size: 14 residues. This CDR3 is CASSQRQGTDTQYF. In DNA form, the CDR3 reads TGTGCCAGCAGCCAACGACAGGGTACAGATACGCAGTATTTT.

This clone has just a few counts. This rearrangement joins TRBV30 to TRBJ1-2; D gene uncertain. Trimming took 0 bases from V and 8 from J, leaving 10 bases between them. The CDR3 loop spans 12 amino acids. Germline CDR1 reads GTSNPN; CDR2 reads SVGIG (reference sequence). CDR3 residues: CAWSVMGFGYTF. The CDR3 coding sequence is TGTGCCTGGAGTGTAATGGGCTTCGGCTACACCTTC.

CDR3 nucleotides: TGTGCCAGCGGTCCCGGGACCACTGAACTGTTTTTT. Amino acids: CASGPGTTELFF. The J gene is TRBJ1-4, the V gene TRBV7-9; weak D call: TRBD1 (5 bases). Germline V lookup: CDR1 SEHNR, CDR2 FQNEAQ (reference sequence). The CDR3 length is 12 residues. V lost 8 bases and J 12 bases, leaving 16 bases between the germline ends.

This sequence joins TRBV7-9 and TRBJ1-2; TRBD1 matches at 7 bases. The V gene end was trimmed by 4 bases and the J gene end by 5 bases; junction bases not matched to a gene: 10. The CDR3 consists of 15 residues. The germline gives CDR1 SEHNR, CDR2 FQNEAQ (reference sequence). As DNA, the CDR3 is TGTGCCAGCAGCTCCGACTTCGGGGACAGATATGGCTACACCTTC. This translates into CASSSDFGDRYGYTF. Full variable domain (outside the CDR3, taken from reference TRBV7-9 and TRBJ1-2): DTGVSQNPRHKITKRGQNVTFRCDPISEHNRLYWYRQTLGQGPEFLTYFQNEAQLEKSRLLSDRFSAERPKGSFSTLEIQRTEQGDSAMYLCASSSDFGDRYGYTFGSGTRLTVV.

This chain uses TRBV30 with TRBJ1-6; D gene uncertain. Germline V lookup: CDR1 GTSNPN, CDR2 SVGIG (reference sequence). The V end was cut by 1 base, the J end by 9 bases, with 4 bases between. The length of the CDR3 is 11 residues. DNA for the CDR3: TGTGCCTGGAGTGATCGTTCACCCCTCCACTTT. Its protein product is CAWSDRSPLHF.

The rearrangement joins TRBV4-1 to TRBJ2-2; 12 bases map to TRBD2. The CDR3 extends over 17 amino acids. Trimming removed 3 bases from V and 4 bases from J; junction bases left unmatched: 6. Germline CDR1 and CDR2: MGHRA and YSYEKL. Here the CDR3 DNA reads TGCGCCAGCAGCCACCTAGCGGGAGGGTTGGGCACCGGGGAGCTGTTTTTT. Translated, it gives CASSHLAGGLGTGELFF.

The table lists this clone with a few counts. In DNA form, the CDR3 reads TGTGCCACCCGTCAGGGACTTCGGACCGGGGAGCTGTTTTTT. This translates into CATRQGLRTGELFF. The chain is built from TRBV28 and TRBJ2-2; possible D gene TRBD2, 6 bases. Germline assignment: CDR1 MDHEN and CDR2 SYDVKM. Trimming stripped 10 bases from V and 5 bases from J, with 17 bases between. The CDR3 is 14 amino acids. The whole variable domain, filled in from reference TRBV28 and TRBJ2-2, reads DVKVTQSSRYLVKRTGEKVFLECVQDMDHENMFWYRQDPGLGLRLIYFSYDVKMKEKGDIPEGYSVSREKKERFSLILESASTNQTSMYLCATRQGLRTGELFFGEGSRLTVL.

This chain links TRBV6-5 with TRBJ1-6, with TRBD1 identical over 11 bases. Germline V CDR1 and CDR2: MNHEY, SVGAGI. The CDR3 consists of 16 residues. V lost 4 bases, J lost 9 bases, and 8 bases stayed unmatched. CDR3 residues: CASSLEPGTGGSPLHF. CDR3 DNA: TGTGCCAGCAGTTTAGAACCCGGGACAGGGGGTTCACCCCTCCACTTT.

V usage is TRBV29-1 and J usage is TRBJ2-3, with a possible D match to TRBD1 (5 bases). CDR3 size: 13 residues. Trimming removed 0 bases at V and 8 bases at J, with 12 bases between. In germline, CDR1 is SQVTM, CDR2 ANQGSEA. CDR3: CSVEDRVASTQYF. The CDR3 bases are TGCAGCGTTGAAGACAGGGTGGCTAGTACGCAGTATTTT.

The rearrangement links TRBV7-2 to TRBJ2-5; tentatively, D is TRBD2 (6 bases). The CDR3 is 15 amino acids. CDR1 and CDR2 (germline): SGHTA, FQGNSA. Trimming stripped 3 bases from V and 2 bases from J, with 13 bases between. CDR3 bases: TGTGCCAGCAGCTTCCGGGGGAGCCCACAAGAGACCCAGTACTTC. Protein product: CASSFRGSPQETQYF. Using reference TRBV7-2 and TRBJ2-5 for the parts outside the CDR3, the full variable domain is GAGVSQSPSNKVTEKGKDVELRCDPISGHTALYWYRQSLGQGLEFLIYFQGNSAPDKSGLPSDRFSAERTGGSVSTLTIQRTQQEDSAVYLCASSFRGSPQETQYFGPGTRLLVL.

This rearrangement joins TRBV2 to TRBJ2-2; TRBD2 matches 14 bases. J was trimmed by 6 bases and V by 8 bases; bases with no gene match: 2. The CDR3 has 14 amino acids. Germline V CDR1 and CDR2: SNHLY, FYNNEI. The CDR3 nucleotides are TGTGCCAGCGCGGGACTAGCGGGAGCCGGGGAGCTGTTTTTT. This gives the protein CASAGLAGAGELFF.

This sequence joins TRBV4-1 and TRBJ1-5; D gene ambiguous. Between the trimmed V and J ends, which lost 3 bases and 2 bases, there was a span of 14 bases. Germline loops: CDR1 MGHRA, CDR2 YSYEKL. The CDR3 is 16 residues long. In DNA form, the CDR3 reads TGCGCCAGCAGCCAGACAACCCTTCGGGGCAATCAGCCCCAGCATTTT. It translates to CASSQTTLRGNQPQHF.

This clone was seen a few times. CDR3 bases: TGTGCCAGCAGCTTATCCCTCGGACTAGCGGTTCACAATGAGCAGTTCTTC. Protein product: CASSLSLGLAVHNEQFF. The J gene is TRBJ2-1, the V gene TRBV7-2; 10 bases agree with TRBD2. CDR1 and CDR2 from the germline V gene are SGHTA and FQGNSA. The CDR3 loop spans 17 amino acids. After removal of 2 bases from V and 5 bases from J, the junction contained 9 bases not matched to a gene.

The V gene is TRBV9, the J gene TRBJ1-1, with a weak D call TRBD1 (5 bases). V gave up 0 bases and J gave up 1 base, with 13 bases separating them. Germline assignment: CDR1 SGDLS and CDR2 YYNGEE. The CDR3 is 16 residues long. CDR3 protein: CASSVGWGTANTEAFF. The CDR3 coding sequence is TGTGCCAGCAGCGTAGGTTGGGGGACGGCGAACACTGAAGCTTTCTTT.

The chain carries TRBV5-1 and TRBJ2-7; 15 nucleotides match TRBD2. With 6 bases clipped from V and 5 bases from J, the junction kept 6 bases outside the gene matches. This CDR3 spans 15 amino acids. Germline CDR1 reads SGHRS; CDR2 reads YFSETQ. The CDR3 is CASTIGTSGRNEQYF. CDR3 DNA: TGCGCCAGCACCATCGGGACTAGCGGGAGGAACGAGCAGTACTTC.

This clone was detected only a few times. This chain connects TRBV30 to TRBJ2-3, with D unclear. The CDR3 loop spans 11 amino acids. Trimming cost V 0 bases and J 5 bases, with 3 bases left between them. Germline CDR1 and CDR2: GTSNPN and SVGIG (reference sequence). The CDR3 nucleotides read TGTGCCTGGAGTGTACAAGATACGCAGTATTTT. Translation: CAWSVQDTQYF.

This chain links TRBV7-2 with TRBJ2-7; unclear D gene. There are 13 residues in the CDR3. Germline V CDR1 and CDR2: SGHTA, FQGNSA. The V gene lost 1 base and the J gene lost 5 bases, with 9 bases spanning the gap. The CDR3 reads CASSLERRNEQYF. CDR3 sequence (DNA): TGTGCCAGCAGCTTAGAAAGGCGGAACGAGCAGTACTTC.

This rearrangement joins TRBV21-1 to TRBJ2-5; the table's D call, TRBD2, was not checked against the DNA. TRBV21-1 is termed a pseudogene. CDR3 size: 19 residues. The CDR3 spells CASSKCTKRTNSLRETQYF. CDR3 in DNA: TGTGCCAGCAGCAAATGTACGAAGCGGACTAACTCCTTGAGGGAGACCCAGTACTTC.

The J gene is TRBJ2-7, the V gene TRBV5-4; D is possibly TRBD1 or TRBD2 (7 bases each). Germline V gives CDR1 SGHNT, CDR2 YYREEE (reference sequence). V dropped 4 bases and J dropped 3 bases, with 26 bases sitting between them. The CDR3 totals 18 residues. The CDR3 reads CASSGRSPGGQKFYEQYF. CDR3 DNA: TGTGCCAGCAGCGGTAGGTCCCCGGGGGGACAGAAGTTCTACGAGCAGTACTTC. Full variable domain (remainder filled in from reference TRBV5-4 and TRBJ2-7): ETGVTQSPTHLIKTRGQQVTLRCSSQSGHNTVSWYQQALGQGPQFIFQYYREEENGRGNFPPRFSGLQFPNYSSELNVNALELDDSALYLCASSGRSPGGQKFYEQYFGPGTRLTVT.

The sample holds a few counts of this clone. The CDR3 region has the DNA TGTGCCACCAGCAGAGAGGGCCCTGGGGGCCACGAGCAGTACTTC. This encodes CATSREGPGGHEQYF. V gene TRBV15 combines with J gene TRBJ2-7, with D perhaps matching TRBD1 (6 bases). Trimming took 0 bases from V and 5 from J, leaving 14 bases between them. The CDR3 has 15 amino acids. CDR1 and CDR2 (germline): LNHNV, YYDKDF (reference sequence). Full variable domain (remainder filled in from reference TRBV15 and TRBJ2-7): DAMVIQNPRYQVTQFGKPVTLSCSQTLNHNVMYWYQQKSSQAPKLLFHYYDKDFNNEADTPDNFQSRRPNTSFCFLDIRSPGLGDTAMYLCATSREGPGGHEQYFGPGTRLTVT.

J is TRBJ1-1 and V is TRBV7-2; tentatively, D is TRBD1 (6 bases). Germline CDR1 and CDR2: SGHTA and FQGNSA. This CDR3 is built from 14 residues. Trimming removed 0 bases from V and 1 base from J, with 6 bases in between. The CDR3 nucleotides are TGTGCCAGCAGCTTAGCGACAGGGAACACTGAAGCTTTCTTT. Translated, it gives CASSLATGNTEAFF.